This TCR beta chain was identified in a study of control samples from healthy donors and cancer patients. This clone was detected only once. Trimming took 4 bases from V and 4 from J, leaving 15 bases between them. CDR3 size: 14 residues. Germline CDR1 and CDR2: SGHRS and YFSETQ. The repertoire was sequenced with immunoSEQ multiplex PCR; TCRdb's copy has only in-frame clones and lacks some. The top ten hold around 12% of the sample, which has 150,000 or so clones, approximately 90% seen once. The rearrangement joins TRBV5-1 to TRBJ2-7; tentative D call: TRBD1 (6 bases). This receptor was identified in a young man in good health. The sequenced material came from blood. For the CDR3, the DNA is TGCGCCAGCAGCCCACAGGGAAGGATTTACGAGCAGTACTTC. Translation gives CASSPQGRIYEQYF.